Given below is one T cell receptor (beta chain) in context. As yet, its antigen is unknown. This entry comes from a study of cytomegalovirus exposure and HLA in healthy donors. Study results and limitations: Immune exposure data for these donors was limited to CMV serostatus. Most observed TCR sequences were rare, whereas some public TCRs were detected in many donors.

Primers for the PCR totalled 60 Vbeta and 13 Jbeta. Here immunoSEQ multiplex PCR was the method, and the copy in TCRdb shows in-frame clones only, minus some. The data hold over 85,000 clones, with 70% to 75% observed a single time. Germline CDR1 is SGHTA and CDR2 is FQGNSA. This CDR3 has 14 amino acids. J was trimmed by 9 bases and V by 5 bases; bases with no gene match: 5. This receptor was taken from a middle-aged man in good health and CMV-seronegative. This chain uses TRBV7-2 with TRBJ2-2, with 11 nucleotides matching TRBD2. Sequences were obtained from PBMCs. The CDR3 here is CASSPRTSGRELFF. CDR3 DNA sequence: TGTGCCAGCAGCCCAAGGACTAGCGGGCGGGAGCTGTTTTTT.